The clone carrying this T cell receptor (beta chain) showed up just a few times. This CDR3 has 13 residues. The second PCR ran about 6 to 11 cycles with a sample-barcoded 5' primer and J-beta primers. TCRdb re-called the 5' RACE reads with MiXCR, one entry per CDR3 protein. Of over 1,500,000 distinct CDR3 sequences in the sample, 30% to 40% are singletons; the top ten hold more than 20%. This sample is part of a study of blood T cells in healthy people across ages. The TCR was taken from a human donor in good health. The genes are TRBV21-1 and TRBJ1-2; the table assigns TRBD1, which was not confirmed against the DNA. TRBV21-1 constitutes a pseudogene. Material: blood. CDR3 protein: CASPGVSEYGYTF. The CDR3 DNA sequence: TGTGCCAGCCCCGGTGTCTCAGAATATGGCTACACCTTC.